These 5 T cell receptor beta chains share one sample of origin, sequenced in a study of OX40 agonist ivuxolimab in advanced cancers. Clones were read by immunoSEQ multiplex PCR, and TCRdb kept only the in-frame ones, dropping some. The table includes about 60,000 clones, less than 95% detected once. This sample comprised CD4+ or CD8+ T cells sorted from blood, obtained in a trial of the OX40 agonist ivuxolimab. These receptors originate from an adult with an advanced solid tumor such as melanoma, head and neck, liver or kidney cancer.

This sequence joins TRBV27 and TRBJ2-6; D is uncertain. The CDR3 covers 18 residues. Trimming stripped 5 bases from V and 2 bases from J, with 19 bases between. The V gene's germline CDR1 is MNHEY and CDR2 SMNVEV (reference sequence). The CDR3 DNA sequence: TGTGCCAGCAGTCTCGGTCTGTCCTCATCCACTGGGGCCAACGTCCTGACTTTC. Translation gives CASSLGLSSSTGANVLTF. Full variable domain (missing parts from reference TRBV27 and TRBJ2-6): EAQVTQNPRYLITVTGKKLTVTCSQNMNHEYMSWYRQDPGLGLRQIYYSMNVEVTDKGDVPEGYKVSRKEKRNFPLILESPSPNQTSLYFCASSLGLSSSTGANVLTFGAGSRLTVL.

The V gene is TRBV6-6, the J gene TRBJ2-7; 7 nucleotides line up with TRBD1. Per germline, CDR1 MNHNY and CDR2 SVGAGI (reference sequence). The CDR3 has 14 amino acids. Trimming removed 6 bases from V and 3 bases from J; junction bases left unmatched: 8. Here the CDR3 DNA reads TGTGCCAGCAGGTCGACAGGGAAAATCTACGAGCAGTACTTC. Encoded protein: CASRSTGKIYEQYF.

CDR3 amino acids: CASSLVPSGRGGSYEQYF. For the CDR3, the DNA is TGTGCCAGCAGCTTAGTACCTAGCGGAAGAGGTGGGTCCTACGAGCAGTACTTC. The chain carries TRBV7-2 and TRBJ2-7, with 7 bases that match TRBD2. With V trimmed by 1 base and J by 1 base, 13 bases remained unmatched. Germline V gene lookup returns CDR1 SGHTA and CDR2 FQGNSA. This CDR3 is 18 amino acids long.

This chain links TRBV5-1 with TRBJ2-3; 9 bases are shared with TRBD2. The CDR3 runs to 18 residues. J was trimmed by 5 bases and V by 0 bases; bases with no gene match: 13. Germline-derived CDR1 and CDR2 are SGHRS and YFSETQ. The CDR3 DNA reads as TGCGCCAGCAGCTTGGATGGCAGCGTTAGCGGGAGAGGAGATACGCAGTATTTT. Translating gives CASSLDGSVSGRGDTQYF.

The V gene is TRBV7-8, the J gene TRBJ2-6, with 10 bases identical to TRBD1. The CDR3 consists of 19 residues. V lost 4 bases to trimming and J lost 4 bases; unmatched junction nucleotides: 13. From germline, CDR1 is SGHVS and CDR2 FQNEAQ. Written as DNA, the CDR3 is TGTGCCAGCAGCTCCCGTGCCGGGACAGGGGCGAAAGGGGCCAACGTCCTGACTTTC. Its protein product is CASSSRAGTGAKGANVLTF. Full variable domain (rest looked up from reference TRBV7-8 and TRBJ2-6): GAGVSQSPRYKVAKRGQDVALRCDPISGHVSLFWYQQALGQGPEFLTYFQNEAQLDKSGLPSDRFFAERPEGSVSTLKIQRTQQEDSAVYLCASSSRAGTGAKGANVLTFGAGSRLTVL.